The TCR beta chain described here comes from a study of blood T cell repertoires in COVID-19. Original processing notes: The authors estimated nucleated cell counts from reference gene primer amplification. TCRdb's copy holds only in-frame clones and misses some; the assay was immunoSEQ multiplex PCR. From that table come the V and J calls and clone size; the DNA was used to work out D and trimming. This sample has 240,000 or so clones, with around 86% found just once. The CDR3 is 13 residues long. Trimming took off 3 bases at V and 1 base at J, with 6 bases between the two ends. Germline lookup yields CDR1 SGHTA and CDR2 FQGNSA.

Sequenced sample: peripheral blood. The V gene is TRBV7-2, the J gene TRBJ1-1, with D possibly matching TRBD1 (6 bases). The clonotype was recovered from an elderly man with acute or convalescent COVID-19. The CDR3 region has the DNA TGTGCCAGCAGCTTGGGGGCGAACACTGAAGCTTTCTTT. Residues: CASSLGANTEAFF. Using reference TRBV7-2 and TRBJ1-1 for the parts outside the CDR3, the full variable domain is GAGVSQSPSNKVTEKGKDVELRCDPISGHTALYWYRQSLGQGLEFLIYFQGNSAPDKSGLPSDRFSAERTGGSVSTLTIQRTQQEDSAVYLCASSLGANTEAFFGQGTRLTVV.